This T cell receptor (beta chain) emerged from a study of patients and donors after allogeneic stem cell transplantation. Germline V CDR1 and CDR2: LNHNV, YYDKDF (reference sequence). The CDR3 totals 13 residues. V was clipped by 9 bases and J by 2 bases, with 11 bases between them. Each CDR3 protein gets one entry after TCRdb re-called the RT-PCR reads with MiXCR. The table lists almost 90,000 distinct CDR3 sequences, approximately 5.2% of them singletons. This clonotype was seen ten or more times. This chain connects TRBV15 to TRBJ1-5; D is perhaps TRBD1 (5 bases). Input material: blood, either unsorted or a sorted T cell fraction (not recorded which). The sequence came from a human donor who was either an allogeneic HSCT recipient or a stem cell or donor lymphocyte infusion donor (not recorded which). It is not recorded whose cells these are; they may come from a transplant donor. The CDR3 loop is CATALQGNQPQHF. The CDR3 DNA follows: TGTGCCACAGCCCTACAGGGCAATCAGCCCCAGCATTTT.